The next 32 T cell receptor beta chains were all read from a single sample in a study of cytomegalovirus exposure and HLA in healthy donors. A multiplex PCR was run with 60 Vbeta primers and 13 Jbeta primers. Sequencing used immunoSEQ multiplex PCR; TCRdb keeps in-frame clones, though not all of them. The data contain around 100,000 clones, approximately 66% of them seen just once; the ten biggest clones take up roughly 3.3%. The sequenced material came from PBMCs. Receptor source: a woman between 50 and 59 years old in good health and CMV-seronegative.

V is TRBV30 and J is TRBJ2-7, with 9 bases fitting TRBD2. The CDR3 is 15 amino acids. V dropped 7 bases and J dropped 4; count of bases not matched to a gene: 14. The germline CDR1 and CDR2 sequences are GTSNPN and SVGIG (reference sequence). The CDR3 coding sequence is TGTGCCTCCACGACTAGCGGATCTTCGGGGTACGAGCAGTACTTC. Translating it yields CASTTSGSSGYEQYF.

The V gene is TRBV5-5, the J gene TRBJ1-1; 7 bases line up with TRBD1. CDR3 length: 16 amino acids. V lost 0 bases and J lost 2; bases outside the gene matches: 7. The germline V gene encodes CDR1 SGHKS and CDR2 YYEKEE (reference sequence). Written as DNA, the CDR3 is TGTGCCAGCAGCTTGGTGGTAGGGACAGCAAACACTGAAGCTTTCTTT. This sequence encodes CASSLVVGTANTEAFF. Combining the CDR3 with reference TRBV5-5 and TRBJ1-1 gives the whole variable domain DAGVTQSPTHLIKTRGQQVTLRCSPISGHKSVSWYQQVLGQGPQFIFQYYEKEERGRGNFPDRFSARQFPNYSSELNVNALLLGDSALYLCASSLVVGTANTEAFFGQGTRLTVV.

This clone came up a few times. This chain connects TRBV6-6 to TRBJ2-1, with TRBD2 identical over 8 bases. Germline assignment: CDR1 MNHNY and CDR2 SVGAGI (reference sequence). The CDR3 has 13 residues. V was pared by 7 bases and J by 9 bases, with 8 bases of the junction left unmatched. CDR3 nucleotide sequence: TGTGCCAGCACCCGGGAGGGCCATAGTGAGCAGTTCTTC. Its translation is CASTREGHSEQFF.

This chain connects TRBV21-1 to TRBJ2-3; the table's TRBD1 call for D was not verified on the DNA. TRBV21-1 is a listed pseudogene. The CDR3 sequence is 17 residues long. In DNA form, the CDR3 reads TGTGCCAGCAGCAAAGGCCCCTGTGGCAGTAGCACAGATACGCAGTATTTT. This codes for CASSKGPCGSSTDTQYF.

The chain is built from TRBV4-3 and TRBJ1-4; the match to TRBD1 covers 7 bases. The germline V gene has CDR1 LGHNA and CDR2 YSLEER. The CDR3 is 15 amino acids. The junction had 4 bases not matched to a gene; V was cut back by 1 base and J by 5 bases. The CDR3 DNA sequence: TGCGCCAGCAGCCAAGGGGGGACAGAAAATGAAAAACTGTTTTTT. As protein: CASSQGGTENEKLFF.

This clone was found a few times. The V gene is TRBV15, the J gene TRBJ2-5; D is ambiguous. The CDR3 is 15 amino acids. Germline-derived CDR1 and CDR2 are LNHNV and YYDKDF (reference sequence). Trimming pared 0 bases from V and 0 bases from J, leaving 8 bases between. The CDR3 nucleotides are TGTGCCACCAGCAGAGATTTCGGTTACCAAGAGACCCAGTACTTC. Protein: CATSRDFGYQETQYF.

The CDR3, as DNA: TGTGCCAGCCCAAGCGGGAGCTCCTACAATGAGCAGTTCTTC. It specifies CASPSGSSYNEQFF. The chain uses TRBV2 and TRBJ2-1; 8 bases match TRBD2. The CDR3 is 14 amino acids. CDR1 is SNHLY and CDR2 is FYNNEI in the germline V gene. The V and J ends lost 8 bases and 0 bases, in that order; junction bases with no gene match: 3. The complete variable domain, with remaining parts taken from reference TRBV2 and TRBJ2-1, reads EPEVTQTPSHQVTQMGQEVILRCVPISNHLYFYWYRQILGQKVEFLVSFYNNEISEKSEIFDDQFSVERPDGSNFTLKIRSTKLEDSAMYFCASPSGSSYNEQFFGPGTRLTVL.

V is TRBV4-3 and J is TRBJ1-2; TRBD1 is a possible D gene (5 bases). CDR1 LGHNA and CDR2 YSLEER come from the germline V gene. V shed 0 bases and J shed 8 bases, with 13 bases lying between them. This CDR3 comprises 14 residues. This CDR3 reads CASSQDGREEGYTF. The CDR3 DNA reads as TGCGCCAGCAGCCAAGATGGCAGGGAAGAGGGCTACACCTTC.

This clone was recorded a few times. The chain combines TRBV29-1 with TRBJ2-6; TRBD2 might be the D (6 bases). The CDR3 is 11 residues long. The germline V gene has CDR1 SQVTM and CDR2 ANQGSEA. Trimming stripped 1 base from V and 15 bases from J, with 10 bases between. The CDR3, as DNA: TGCAGCGTTGAAGTCATCGGGGGCCTGACTTTC. Protein product: CSVEVIGGLTF.

The rearrangement uses TRBV7-9 and TRBJ2-3; no reliable D call. The germline V and J ends were trimmed by 1 base and 0 bases, with 8 bases remaining between them. Germline loops: CDR1 SEHNR, CDR2 FQNEAQ (reference sequence). The CDR3 sequence is 15 residues long. The CDR3 DNA follows: TGTGCCAGCAGCTTAGTCTTCTCCAGCACAGATACGCAGTATTTT. This encodes CASSLVFSSTDTQYF.

For the CDR3, the DNA is TGCGCCAGCAGCTCCACGGGGAAGAACACTGAAGCTTTCTTT. Translation: CASSSTGKNTEAFF. The chain links TRBV5-1 to TRBJ1-1; the D is unclear. The length of the CDR3 is 14 residues. Germline V gene sequence: CDR1 SGHRS, CDR2 YFSETQ. Trimming took 3 bases from V and 1 from J, leaving 10 bases between them.

In this sample, this clone turned up a few times. The chain couples TRBV28 to TRBJ1-1, with D possibly matching TRBD1 (5 bases). Germline values: CDR1 MDHEN, CDR2 SYDVKM. V was trimmed by 5 bases and J by 10 bases, leaving 20 bases between them. The CDR3 has 14 amino acids. This CDR3 is CASSPLREGRRAFF. Here the CDR3 DNA reads TGTGCCAGCAGTCCTCTCAGGGAAGGGCGCAGAGCTTTCTTT.

The chain recombines TRBV14 with TRBJ2-2; 7 nucleotides agree with TRBD2. Germline values: CDR1 SGHDN, CDR2 FVKESK. This CDR3 has 15 amino acids. With V trimmed by 0 bases and J by 6 bases, 4 bases remained unmatched. CDR3 nucleotide sequence: TGTGCCAGCAGCCAAGAGGGGGGGATTGCCGGGGAGCTGTTTTTT. This codes for CASSQEGGIAGELFF.

The chain recombines TRBV7-6 with TRBJ1-1; D call uncertain. V lost 2 bases to trimming and J lost 3 bases, with 4 bases between them. Germline V lookup: CDR1 SGHVS, CDR2 FNYEAQ. This CDR3 has 12 residues. The CDR3 DNA is TGTGCCAGCAGCTTAATAGACACTGAAGCTTTCTTT. This codes for CASSLIDTEAFF. Using reference TRBV7-6 and TRBJ1-1 for the parts outside the CDR3, the full variable domain is GAGVSQSPRYKVTKRGQDVALRCDPISGHVSLYWYRQALGQGPEFLTYFNYEAQQDKSGLPNDRFSAERPEGSISTLTIQRTEQRDSAMYRCASSLIDTEAFFGQGTRLTVV.

Turning to this clone: The identical CDR3 is also encoded by other nucleotide sequences in the sample. This chain uses TRBV5-4 with TRBJ2-3, with 12 bases identical to TRBD2. V shed 4 bases and J 5 bases; nucleotides not matched to a gene: 5. Looked up from germline, CDR1 is SGHNT and CDR2 is YYREEE (reference sequence). There are 15 residues in the CDR3. For the CDR3, the DNA is TGTGCCAGCAGCCAAGGACTAGCGGGACGAGATACGCAGTATTTT. This encodes CASSQGLAGRDTQYF.

This CDR3 reads CASSWGGSSYEQYF. CDR3 coding DNA: TGTGCCAGCAGTTGGGGGGGTAGTTCCTACGAGCAGTACTTC. The J gene is TRBJ2-7, the V gene TRBV27, with TRBD2 matching over 7 bases. The trim removed 4 bases at V and 1 base at J, leaving 4 bases unmatched. Germline V CDR1 and CDR2: MNHEY, SMNVEV (reference sequence). This CDR3 has 14 residues.

In regard to this clone: Its ends do not fully match the called genes, so a read error is possible. The chain has TRBV6-1 and TRBJ2-7; tentatively, D is TRBD2 (5 bases). Germline assignment: CDR1 MNHNS and CDR2 SASEGT. The CDR3 contains 14 residues. CDR3: CASTQVLAPASLDF. The CDR3 region has the DNA TGTGCCAGCACCCAGGTTCTAGCTCCAGCGAGTCTGGACTTC.

V is TRBV5-1 and J is TRBJ1-2; 9 bases are a match to TRBD1. V gave up 4 bases and J gave up 9 bases; unmatched junction bases: 7. CDR1 is SGHRS and CDR2 is YFSETQ in the germline V gene. The CDR3 runs 13 residues. In DNA, the CDR3 is TGCGCCAGCAGCCCCGGACAGGGGTGCTGCTACACCTTC. The encoded protein is CASSPGQGCCYTF.

The chain couples TRBV7-8 to TRBJ2-1, with 8 bases fitting TRBD2. The CDR3 runs to 19 residues. Germline V lookup: CDR1 SGHVS, CDR2 FQNEAQ. With 4 bases clipped from V and 2 bases from J, the junction kept 16 bases outside the gene matches. CDR3: CASSSRRVPREGPYNEQFF. The CDR3 coding sequence is TGTGCCAGCAGCTCCCGTAGGGTTCCACGGGAGGGCCCCTACAATGAGCAGTTCTTC. The full variable domain, its missing parts supplied by reference TRBV7-8 and TRBJ2-1, is GAGVSQSPRYKVAKRGQDVALRCDPISGHVSLFWYQQALGQGPEFLTYFQNEAQLDKSGLPSDRFFAERPEGSVSTLKIQRTQQEDSAVYLCASSSRRVPREGPYNEQFFGPGTRLTVL.

The chain uses TRBV29-1 and TRBJ1-2; 8 bases are a match to TRBD1. The CDR3 runs to 12 residues. Trimming cost V 5 bases and J 2 bases; bases outside gene matches: 1. Per the germline V gene, CDR1 is SQVTM and CDR2 is ANQGSEA. CDR3 coding DNA: TGCAGCGTTCGGACAGGGAACTATGGCTACACCTTC. This codes for CSVRTGNYGYTF.

V usage is TRBV5-4 and J usage is TRBJ2-7; the D gene is possibly TRBD1 (5 bases). Germline CDR1 is SGHNT and CDR2 is YYREEE (reference sequence). The V and J ends lost 3 bases and 3 bases respectively, with 16 bases between them. The CDR3 has 15 residues. CDR3 sequence: CASSWWGRGDYEQYF. DNA of the CDR3: TGTGCCAGCAGCTGGTGGGGCCGCGGTGACTACGAGCAGTACTTC.

This chain uses TRBV18 with TRBJ1-2; D is unclear. Trimming shortened V by 3 bases and J by 6 bases, and 14 bases separated the two germline ends. The germline CDR1 and CDR2 sequences are KGHSH and LQKENI. This CDR3 region has 14 residues. Here the CDR3 reads CASSPNTPEDGYTF. The CDR3 bases are TGTGCCAGCTCACCTAACACCCCGGAGGATGGCTACACCTTC. The whole variable domain, filled in from reference TRBV18 and TRBJ1-2, reads NAGVMQNPRHLVRRRGQEARLRCSPMKGHSHVYWYRQLPEEGLKFMVYLQKENIIDESGMPKERFSAEFPKEGPSILRIQQVVRGDSAAYFCASSPNTPEDGYTFGSGTRLTVV.

The J gene is TRBJ2-5, the V gene TRBV12-1; TRBD1, the D gene given by the table, was not confirmed from the DNA. TRBV12-1 is a documented pseudogene. The CDR3 has 15 amino acids. The CDR3 loop is CASSPRTGRMETQYF. As DNA, the CDR3 is TGTGCCAGCAGCCCCCGGACAGGGAGGATGGAGACCCAGTACTTC.

V is TRBV5-6 and J is TRBJ1-5, with 7 bases identical to TRBD1. The CDR3 extends over 14 amino acids. V shed 5 bases, J shed 2 bases, and the junction held 4 bases outside the gene matches. CDR1 and CDR2 (germline): SGHDT, YYEEEE. The CDR3 sequence is CASSSTGGNQPQHF. CDR3 nucleotides: TGTGCCAGCAGTTCTACAGGGGGCAATCAGCCCCAGCATTTT. The entire variable domain, with the rest obtained from reference TRBV5-6 and TRBJ1-5, is as follows: DAGVTQSPTHLIKTRGQQVTLRCSPKSGHDTVSWYQQALGQGPQFIFQYYEEEERQRGNFPDRFSGHQFPNYSSELNVNALLLGDSALYLCASSSTGGNQPQHFGDGTRLSIL.

V usage is TRBV29-1 and J usage is TRBJ2-4; D possibly corresponds to TRBD1 (6 bases). Looked up from germline, CDR1 is SQVTM and CDR2 is ANQGSEA. The germline V and J ends were trimmed by 7 bases and 0 bases, with 16 bases remaining between them. There are 15 residues in the CDR3. CDR3 protein: CSALGTFLAKNIQYF. The CDR3, as DNA: TGCAGCGCATTGGGGACATTTCTAGCCAAAAACATTCAGTACTTC.

The J gene is TRBJ2-1, the V gene TRBV5-1, with a possible D match to TRBD2 (5 bases). Between the trimmed V and J ends, which lost 0 bases and 6 bases, there was a span of 13 bases. Germline V gene sequence: CDR1 SGHRS, CDR2 YFSETQ. CDR3 length equals 15 residues. The CDR3 reads CASSLGGGFPNEQFF. CDR3 nucleotide sequence: TGCGCCAGCAGCTTGGGTGGCGGGTTCCCCAATGAGCAGTTCTTC.

This chain connects TRBV7-9 to TRBJ2-1; TRBD2 agrees at 13 bases. The CDR3 is made up of 15 amino acids. After removal of 4 bases from V and 5 bases from J, the junction contained 2 bases not matched to a gene. Germline CDR1 is SEHNR and CDR2 is FQNEAQ (reference sequence). The CDR3 sequence: CASSSGLAGDNEQFF. CDR3 in DNA: TGTGCCAGCAGCTCCGGACTAGCGGGAGACAATGAGCAGTTCTTC.

This rearrangement joins TRBV7-6 to TRBJ1-6; 7 bases map to TRBD1. The CDR3 has 17 amino acids. CDR1 is SGHVS and CDR2 is FNYEAQ in the germline V gene. V trimming: 5 bases; J trimming: 2 bases; junction bases outside the gene matches: 9. The chain's CDR3 is CASSPVAGQTYNSPLHF. The CDR3 nucleotides are TGTGCCAGCAGCCCCGTGGCGGGACAGACCTATAATTCACCCCTCCACTTT. The whole variable domain, remainder taken from reference TRBV7-6 and TRBJ1-6, is GAGVSQSPRYKVTKRGQDVALRCDPISGHVSLYWYRQALGQGPEFLTYFNYEAQQDKSGLPNDRFSAERPEGSISTLTIQRTEQRDSAMYRCASSPVAGQTYNSPLHFGNGTRLTVT.

The chain combines TRBV7-9 with TRBJ2-7; the D is unclear. The CDR3 runs to 12 residues. V shed 4 bases and J shed 1 base, with 5 bases lying between them. The germline CDR1 and CDR2 sequences are SEHNR and FQNEAQ (reference sequence). CDR3 loop: CASSSPSYEQYF. CDR3 DNA sequence: TGTGCCAGCAGCTCCCCGTCCTACGAGCAGTACTTC.

This clone appeared once. This chain links TRBV10-2 with TRBJ2-1, with 14 bases lining up with TRBD2. Germline trimming cut 6 bases from V and 8 bases from J; bases unmatched to any gene: 6. Germline CDR1 WSHSY, CDR2 SAAADI. The CDR3 covers 15 residues. The CDR3 spells CASSPGLAGAYEQFF. The DNA of the CDR3 is TGCGCCAGCAGCCCGGGACTAGCGGGAGCCTATGAGCAGTTCTTC.

This clone has only a few counts. The J gene is TRBJ2-3, the V gene TRBV5-1; 7 bases are a match to TRBD1. This CDR3 has 14 residues. Germline CDR1 reads SGHRS; CDR2 reads YFSETQ. V lost 0 bases, J lost 5 bases, and 3 bases stayed unmatched. The chain's CDR3 is CASSLETGKDTQYF. The CDR3 DNA is TGCGCCAGCAGCTTGGAGACAGGGAAAGATACGCAGTATTTT.

The V and J genes are TRBV11-2 and TRBJ1-4; no firm D call. The CDR3 has 12 amino acids. Trimming shortened V by 5 bases and J by 7 bases, and 8 bases separated the two germline ends. Germline V lookup: CDR1 SGHAT, CDR2 FQNNGV. CDR3 DNA: TGTGCCAGCAGCCTCGTATTTGAAAAACTGTTTTTT. The encoded protein is CASSLVFEKLFF.